The T cell receptor beta chain described here comes from a study of CD8 T cells in ankylosing spondylitis. Study-wide results and limits: Made up of fewer than ten highly homologous variants, a TCR beta motif appeared characteristic of ankylosing spondylitis blood.

In this sample, this clonotype turned up many times. Its target is not known. The CDR3 is 15 amino acids. The germline V gene has CDR1 SGHVS and CDR2 FNYEAQ. Trimming pared 6 bases from V and 5 bases from J, leaving 20 bases between. For TCR beta, libraries came from quantitative 5'-RACE with molecular barcodes. TCRdb independently ran MiXCR on the 5' RACE reads; one entry per CDR3 protein. The profile shows some 330,000 distinct CDR3 sequences, 7.5% to 9% of them singletons. This sequence was found in a male donor with ankylosing spondylitis. This chain joins TRBV7-6 and TRBJ2-7; the D gene could be TRBD1 or TRBD2 (5 bases each). The specimen was blood, either unsorted or a sorted T cell fraction (not recorded which). CDR3 amino acids: CASRPARGPPHEQYF. The CDR3 DNA sequence: TGTGCCAGCAGGCCTGCCCGGGGCCCCCCCCACGAGCAGTACTTC.